This TCR beta chain was sequenced in a study of PD-L1 blockade in urothelial cancer (dated by TCRdb to 2016 to 2017). For context, the study as a whole: Therapy was started in the mid-2010s for all patients, and atezolizumab 1,200 mg was administered intravenously every 3 weeks. About 85% of the roughly 29 patients were identified as males with urothelial cancer of bladder origin, and a prior smoking history was reported by 18 of 29 patients. Somatic, immune and clinical correlates of response to PD-L1 blockade with atezolizumab in urothelial cancer were the focus of an exploratory multi-omic analysis. In the same patients who had TCR sequencing, pretreatment tumors also underwent whole exome sequencing and RNA sequencing. Durable clinical benefit was achieved by nine patients and was not achieved by 20 patients. Durable clinical benefit was defined as progression-free survival longer than 6 months, and TCR features were also tested against progression-free and overall survival. Pretreatment tumor samples, along with matched peripheral blood serially collected before and after atezolizumab treatment, were subjected to TCR sequencing. Approximately 30 patients had pretreatment blood TCR-seq, some 25 had at least one posttreatment blood collection, and some 25 had tumor TCR-seq. Blood samples gave a median of about 150,000 T cells and under 85,000 unique TCRs, with a median clonality of about 0.078. An ECOG performance status of 0 or 1 was recorded for the patients, and 0 to 3 prior chemotherapy regimens had been received by the patients. Blood samples were analyzed at 3 weeks after treatment start (second dose) and at 6 weeks after treatment start. Paper-wide results and their limitations: A pretreatment peripheral blood TCR clonality below the median was linked to improved progression-free and overall survival. Small sample size (n ≈ 28) and many exploratory analyses mean the results are intended to be hypothesis-generating. Greater expansion of tumor-associated TCR clones in peripheral blood 3 weeks after the start of treatment was observed in patients with durable benefit (n of about 20, p = 0.022).

Synthetic TCR analog templates were spiked into each PCR so that absolute template abundance could be estimated from read counts. The immunoSEQ assay was used to amplify TCRbeta CDR3 regions from genomic DNA with bias-controlled V and J gene primers. Rearranged TCRbeta segments were sequenced at approximately 20X coverage. The paper's processing steps were these. Sequencing errors were corrected by clustering and CDR3s were annotated against IMGT to assign V, D and J genes. Downstream analyses used only productive TCRbeta rearrangements and left out out-of-frame or stop-codon sequences. To compute clonality, Shannon entropy was normalized by the log of the number of unique productive sequences and then subtracted from one. Clones differing between time points or between blood and tumor were identified by Fisher's exact test with Benjamini-Hochberg correction at adjusted p below 0.01. Sourced from immuneACCESS, this table was stored by TCRdb with only in-frame sequences that have V and J called. A share of the clones is absent; for the studies checked, an unresolved V gene accounts for under half, and the remainder has no known explanation. That table furnishes V, J and clone size, whereas the DNA furnished D and trimming. Across this sample there are 44,000 or so clones, with roughly four fifths seen only once. Under 4% of the sample is in the top ten clones.

The cohort included 25 to 30 patients with locally advanced or metastatic urothelial carcinoma who were treated at Memorial Sloan Kettering on a trial protocol. Peripheral blood mononuclear cells were collected pretreatment and during treatment, with between 1 and 8 total time points obtained per patient. The Qiagen DNeasy Blood extraction kit was used to purify genomic DNA from total PBMCs and tumor samples. Collected pretreatment and during treatment, PBMCs were isolated and stored as previously described. To note about this clone: What this receptor recognizes is not known. Per-base qualities were not stored, and no clone one base away is much larger.

For this chain, trimming is 2 bases at the V end and 4 bases at the J end, and the number of junction bases without a gene match is 5. Reading from cysteine to phenylalanine, the CDR3 counts 15 amino acids. Only the CDR3 part of the read is kept: 45 bases, read in frame from the first base. Looking up the germline V gene yields CDR1 SGHRS and CDR2 YFSETQ. Sequenced material: PBMCs, taken around atezolizumab (anti-PD-L1) treatment. The clonotype comes from a man in his 70s with urothelial cancer. The sequence is built from TRBV5-1 and TRBJ2-2; 7 bases in between match TRBD2. The DNA sequence is as follows: TGCGCCAGCAGCTTCGGACTAGAAGGCACCGGGGAGCTGTTTTTT. It encodes CASSFGLEGTGELFF.